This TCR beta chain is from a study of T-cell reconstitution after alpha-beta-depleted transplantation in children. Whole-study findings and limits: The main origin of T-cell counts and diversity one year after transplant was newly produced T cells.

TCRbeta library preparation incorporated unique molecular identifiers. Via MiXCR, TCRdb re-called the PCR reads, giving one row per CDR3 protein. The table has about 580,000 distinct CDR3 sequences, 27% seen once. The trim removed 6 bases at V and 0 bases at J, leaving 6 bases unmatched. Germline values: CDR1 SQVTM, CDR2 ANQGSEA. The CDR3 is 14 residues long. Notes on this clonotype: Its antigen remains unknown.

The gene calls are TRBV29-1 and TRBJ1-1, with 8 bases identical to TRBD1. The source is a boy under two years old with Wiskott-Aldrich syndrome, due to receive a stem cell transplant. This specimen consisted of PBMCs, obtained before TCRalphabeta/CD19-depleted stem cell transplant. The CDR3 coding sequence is TGCAGCGTGGCCCGACAGGGGATGAACACTGAAGCTTTCTTT. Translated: CSVARQGMNTEAFF.